The present T cell receptor (beta chain) was sequenced within a study of blood T cell repertoires in COVID-19. This clone was observed a handful of times. The germline V gene encodes CDR1 GTSNPN and CDR2 SVGIG (reference sequence). The CDR3 extends over 13 amino acids. The ends were cut back, 3 bases at V and 1 base at J, with 10 bases in the middle. Some clones are missing from TCRdb's copy, which holds only in-frame ones; the method was immunoSEQ multiplex PCR. The data show 55,000 to 90,000 clones, with 86% seen just once and roughly 3.9% held by the top ten. The rearrangement joins TRBV30 to TRBJ2-7; D is uncertain. This TCR was recovered from an older man with active COVID-19. The specimen was peripheral blood. CDR3 in amino acids: CAWRGPQSYEQYF. CDR3 bases: TGTGCCTGGAGGGGCCCCCAATCCTACGAGCAGTACTTC.